The 28 T cell receptor beta chains given below trace back to one sample, sequenced in a study of T-cell reconstitution after alpha-beta-depleted transplantation in children. Construction of the TCRbeta library involved unique molecular identifiers. One entry per CDR3 protein results from TCRdb running MiXCR on the PCR reads. The table lists a few hundred thousand distinct CDR3 sequences, about a sixth of them singletons. The source material was PBMCs, mostly from graft donor cells, sampled 360 days after TCRalphabeta/CD19-depleted stem cell transplant. The receptors here all came from a boy under two years old who had a stem cell transplant for Wiskott-Aldrich syndrome, so the T cells may come from the graft donor.

This clonotype has a count of ten or more. V usage is TRBV12-3 or TRBV12-4 and J usage is TRBJ2-5; 10 nucleotides agree with TRBD1. V dropped 6 bases and J dropped 4; count of bases not matched to a gene: 8. CDR3 length: 15 amino acids. The CDR3 reads CASRRDRGFLETQYF. DNA for the CDR3: TGTGCCAGCAGGAGGGACAGGGGATTTTTAGAGACCCAGTACTTC.

The table lists this clonotype with a few counts. The CDR3 region has the DNA TGTGCCAGCAGCTTAGCGGGTAGCGGGAACAATGAGCAGTTCTTC. Its translation is CASSLAGSGNNEQFF. V usage is TRBV7-9 and J usage is TRBJ2-1; TRBD2 matches 8 bases. Germline CDR1 is SEHNR and CDR2 is FQNEAQ (reference sequence). This CDR3 comprises 15 residues. The junction had 3 bases not matched to a gene; V was cut back by 0 bases and J by 5 bases.

The chain recombines TRBV6-1 with TRBJ2-3; 11 bases are a match to TRBD1. The trim removed 9 bases at V and 1 base at J, leaving 3 bases unmatched. The V gene's germline CDR1 is MNHNS and CDR2 SASEGT. CDR3 length: 14 amino acids. In nucleotides, the CDR3 is TGTGCCAGTAGGACAGGGGGCCGCACAGATACGCAGTATTTT. It yields the protein CASRTGGRTDTQYF.

The table lists this clonotype with a few counts. The rearrangement links TRBV12-3 or TRBV12-4 to TRBJ2-7; D gene unclear. This CDR3 is 15 amino acids long. V shed 3 bases and J shed 4 bases, with 16 bases lying between them. The CDR3 nucleotides are TGTGCCAGCAGTTTTTACGGTCAGGTACCTTACGAGCAGTACTTC. This codes for CASSFYGQVPYEQYF.

Points on this clonotype: The CDR3 does not close with the conserved phenylalanine or tryptophan, likely indicating a read error. V gene TRBV4-3 combines with J gene TRBJ2-7, with TRBD1 as a possible D gene (5 bases). Trimming stripped 0 bases from V and 3 bases from J, with 12 bases between. The V gene's germline CDR1 is LGHNA and CDR2 YSLEER. CDR3 size: 15 residues. CDR3 sequence reads: CASSQDRDPLYEQYL. The CDR3 nucleotides read TGCGCCAGCAGCCAAGACAGGGATCCTCTCTACGAGCAGTACTTA.

This sequence joins TRBV5-6 and TRBJ2-3; a possible D gene is TRBD1 (6 bases). The germline gives CDR1 SGHDT, CDR2 YYEEEE. This CDR3 spans 14 amino acids. Trimming cost V 3 bases and J 10 bases, with 18 bases left between them. In DNA, the CDR3 is TGTGCCAGCAGCTATTTCCCTAGGGGGAGTGCGCAGTATTTT. Translating it yields CASSYFPRGSAQYF.

This chain uses TRBV7-6 with TRBJ2-3, with D uncertain. The CDR3 is made up of 15 amino acids. Per germline, CDR1 SGHVS and CDR2 FNYEAQ. The germline V and J ends were trimmed by 5 bases and 1 base, with 13 bases remaining between them. The CDR3 region has the DNA TGTGCCAGCAGCCCACCAGTGATGGGCACAGATACGCAGTATTTT. This translates into CASSPPVMGTDTQYF.

This clonotype occurred many times. V gene TRBV6-5 combines with J gene TRBJ2-7, with 9 bases that match TRBD1. The CDR3 loop spans 15 amino acids. Germline V gene sequence: CDR1 MNHEY, CDR2 SVGAGI. J lost 7 bases, V lost 2 bases, and 9 bases had no gene match. The DNA for the CDR3 is TGTGCCAGCAGTTACATGGGGACAGGGCCTTGGGAGCAGTACTTC. Its protein is CASSYMGTGPWEQYF.

This clonotype was observed a few times. This chain joins TRBV29-1 and TRBJ2-7, with 10 nucleotides matching TRBD1. Looked up from germline, CDR1 is SQVTM and CDR2 is ANQGSEA. The CDR3 totals 15 residues. V dropped 1 base and J dropped 6; count of bases not matched to a gene: 9. Written as DNA, the CDR3 is TGCAGCGTTGAAGTCTGGGACAGGGGAACGGGCGAGCAGTACTTC. Translation: CSVEVWDRGTGEQYF.

The genes are TRBV25-1 and TRBJ2-1; D perhaps matches TRBD2 (5 bases). V was trimmed by 5 bases and J by 5 bases, leaving 13 bases between them. The germline V gene has CDR1 MGHDK and CDR2 SYGVNS. CDR3 length: 14 residues. The CDR3 DNA follows: TGTGCCAGCAGTACGCCGGGATCCCACAATGAGCAGTTCTTC. Protein sequence: CASSTPGSHNEQFF.

The chain links TRBV20-1 to TRBJ2-5, with D possibly being TRBD1 (5 bases). This CDR3 spans 16 amino acids. Looked up from germline, CDR1 is DFQATT and CDR2 is SNEGSKA (reference sequence). Trimming removed 0 bases at V and 5 bases at J, with 19 bases between. CDR3 amino acids: CSARDDDLGPWETQYF. CDR3 sequence (DNA): TGCAGTGCTAGAGATGACGACTTGGGGCCCTGGGAGACCCAGTACTTC.

This clonotype was found a few times. The chain couples TRBV7-9 to TRBJ1-4; 10 bases are a match to TRBD1. The germline CDR1 and CDR2 sequences are SEHNR and FQNEAQ (reference sequence). V trimming: 5 bases; J trimming: 3 bases; junction bases outside the gene matches: 6. The CDR3 is made up of 16 amino acids. The CDR3 DNA is TGTGCCAGCAGCACCTGGGACAGGGGAGCTAATGAAAAACTGTTTTTT. Protein sequence: CASSTWDRGANEKLFF.

This clonotype was observed many times. The chain joins TRBV20-1 to TRBJ2-3; the D is unclear. Trimming pared 1 base from V and 5 bases from J, leaving 13 bases between. CDR1 and CDR2 from the germline V gene are DFQATT and SNEGSKA (reference sequence). The CDR3 is 14 amino acids. The chain's CDR3 is CSARVLTVGDTQYF. In nucleotides, the CDR3 is TGCAGTGCTAGAGTGTTAACAGTCGGAGATACGCAGTATTTT.

This clonotype came up a few times. This chain connects TRBV27 to TRBJ2-1, with 9 bases matching TRBD2. This CDR3 spans 16 amino acids. The junction had 7 bases not matched to a gene; V was cut back by 2 bases and J by 5 bases. Germline V lookup: CDR1 MNHEY, CDR2 SMNVEV (reference sequence). CDR3 sequence: CASSLRLAGAHNEQFF. CDR3 DNA sequence: TGTGCCAGCAGTTTACGCTTAGCGGGGGCCCACAATGAGCAGTTCTTC.

This clonotype was observed at least ten times. V is TRBV18 and J is TRBJ2-1; the D gene is possibly TRBD1 (6 bases). This CDR3 has 12 residues. Trimming left V 3 bases short and J 10 bases short, with 10 bases between. Germline assignment: CDR1 KGHSH and CDR2 LQKENI. The CDR3 DNA reads TGTGCCAGCTCACCCCACGGGACAGAGCAGTTCTTC. Protein sequence: CASSPHGTEQFF.

This clonotype was counted a few times. The rearrangement joins TRBV5-1 to TRBJ2-1; no firm D call. Trimming removed 5 bases from V and 0 bases from J, with 6 bases in between. The CDR3 spans 13 residues. The germline V gene encodes CDR1 SGHRS and CDR2 YFSETQ. In nucleotides, the CDR3 is TGCGCCAGCAGGTCGAGCTCCTACAATGAGCAGTTCTTC. This sequence encodes CASRSSSYNEQFF. The whole variable domain, remainder taken from reference TRBV5-1 and TRBJ2-1, is KAGVTQTPRYLIKTRGQQVTLSCSPISGHRSVSWYQQTPGQGLQFLFEYFSETQRNKGNFPGRFSGRQFSNSRSEMNVSTLELGDSALYLCASRSSSYNEQFFGPGTRLTVL.

This clonotype was counted between two and nine times. The V call is TRBV18, the J call TRBJ2-5, with TRBD2 as a possible D gene (5 bases). Trimming shortened V by 1 base and J by 2 bases, and 11 bases separated the two germline ends. The CDR3 length is 15 residues. Germline values: CDR1 KGHSH, CDR2 LQKENI. The DNA of the CDR3 is TGTGCCAGCTCACCACTCCCTAGCCTTCAAGAGACCCAGTACTTC. It encodes CASSPLPSLQETQYF. The full variable domain, with the rest looked up from reference TRBV18 and TRBJ2-5, is NAGVMQNPRHLVRRRGQEARLRCSPMKGHSHVYWYRQLPEEGLKFMVYLQKENIIDESGMPKERFSAEFPKEGPSILRIQQVVRGDSAAYFCASSPLPSLQETQYFGPGTRLLVL.

This clonotype was seen a few times. The chain uses TRBV12-3 or TRBV12-4 and TRBJ1-2; D unresolved. V lost 6 bases, J lost 8 bases, and 10 bases lay in between. The CDR3 sequence is 11 residues long. CDR3 residues: CASSPRRGYTF. Here the CDR3 DNA reads TGTGCCAGCAGCCCGAGGCGGGGCTACACCTTC.

This chain joins TRBV30 and TRBJ2-7, with 10 bases aligning to TRBD1. Germline CDR1 is GTSNPN and CDR2 is SVGIG (reference sequence). J lost 3 bases, V lost 5 bases, and 4 bases had no gene match. The CDR3 runs to 13 residues. In DNA form, the CDR3 reads TGTGCCTGGGACAGGGGGCGCCTCTACGAGCAGTACTTC. Its translation: CAWDRGRLYEQYF. Full variable domain (missing parts from reference TRBV30 and TRBJ2-7): SQTIHQWPATLVQPVGSPLSLECTVEGTSNPNLYWYRQAAGRGLQLLFYSVGIGQISSEVPQNLSASRPQDRQFILSSKKLLLSDSGFYLCAWDRGRLYEQYFGPGTRLTVT.

The V call is TRBV10-3, the J call TRBJ2-3; TRBD2 matches 9 bases. Per germline, CDR1 ENHRY and CDR2 SYGVKD. CDR3 length equals 13 residues. J gave up 6 bases and V 9 bases, and 7 bases lay outside the gene matches. This CDR3 is CAIRAGGPDTQYF. CDR3 DNA: TGTGCCATAAGGGCGGGAGGGCCGGATACGCAGTATTTT.

This clonotype was observed a few times. This chain links TRBV20-1 with TRBJ2-5; 8 bases line up with TRBD2. The CDR3 length is 14 residues. The V gene end was trimmed by 6 bases and the J gene end by 4 bases; junction bases not matched to a gene: 10. The germline V gene has CDR1 DFQATT and CDR2 SNEGSKA (reference sequence). CDR3 protein: CSATGLAGGETQYF. The CDR3 nucleotides are TGCAGTGCAACCGGCCTGGCGGGAGGAGAGACCCAGTACTTC.

This clonotype showed up just a few times. At one of its ends the junction is not consistent with the germline gene, which may arise from a read error. The chain joins TRBV6-5 to TRBJ2-3; tentative D call: TRBD2 (6 bases). The germline V gene encodes CDR1 MNHEY and CDR2 SVGAGI. The length of the CDR3 is 11 residues. CDR3 bases: TGTGCCAGCACCGCTGGAGGGAAATTGAATTTT. As protein: CASTAGGKLNF.

The chain recombines TRBV6-4 with TRBJ2-3; D gene ambiguous. The germline V and J ends were trimmed by 0 bases and 2 bases, with 0 bases remaining between them. Germline CDR1 is MRHNA and CDR2 is SNTAGT. The CDR3 runs to 12 residues. The CDR3 here is CASSDSTDTQYF. In nucleotides, the CDR3 is TGTGCCAGCAGTGACTCCACAGATACGCAGTATTTT.

This clonotype was counted between two and nine times. V usage is TRBV7-7 and J usage is TRBJ2-1; the D is unclear. The CDR3 loop spans 13 amino acids. Trimming pared 1 base from V and 9 bases from J, leaving 10 bases between. Germline CDR1 is SSHAT and CDR2 is FNYEAQ (reference sequence). Written as DNA, the CDR3 is TGTGCCAGCAGCTTAGGTCTGATGGCTGAGCAGTTCTTC. The encoded protein is CASSLGLMAEQFF.

The chain employs TRBV7-2 and TRBJ2-5; perhaps TRBD1 as D (5 bases). The V end lost 5 bases, the J end lost 2 bases, and 9 bases lay between the germline ends. The CDR3 has 13 amino acids. Germline CDR1 and CDR2: SGHTA and FQGNSA. The chain's CDR3 is CASSRQRQETQYF. The DNA for the CDR3 is TGTGCCAGCAGCCGACAGAGGCAAGAGACCCAGTACTTC.

The V gene is TRBV28, the J gene TRBJ2-7, with D possibly called TRBD1 or TRBD2 (6 bases each). The CDR3 runs 14 residues. The germline CDR1 and CDR2 sequences are MDHEN and SYDVKM. The V and J ends lost 7 bases and 2 bases respectively, with 15 bases between them. For the CDR3, the DNA is TGTGCCAGCACCACACGGGGGCCCACCTACGAGCAGTACTTC. Its protein product is CASTTRGPTYEQYF. The whole variable domain, filled in from reference TRBV28 and TRBJ2-7, reads DVKVTQSSRYLVKRTGEKVFLECVQDMDHENMFWYRQDPGLGLRLIYFSYDVKMKEKGDIPEGYSVSREKKERFSLILESASTNQTSMYLCASTTRGPTYEQYFGPGTRLTVT.

Only a few counts were recorded for this clonotype. Its ends do not fully match the called genes, so a read error is possible. V gene TRBV29-1 combines with J gene TRBJ2-1, with D maybe TRBD1 (5 bases). This CDR3 has 16 amino acids. The germline gives CDR1 SQVTM, CDR2 ANQGSEA. DNA of the CDR3: TGCAGCGTCGAAGACAGACAGCGTAGCTCCTACAATGAGCAGTTCTTC. It encodes CSVEDRQRSSYNEQFF.

The V call is TRBV28, the J call TRBJ1-5, with D uncertain. Germline V lookup: CDR1 MDHEN, CDR2 SYDVKM. The V end was cut by 4 bases, the J end by 11 bases, with 21 bases between. There are 15 residues in the CDR3. CDR3 in amino acids: CASSSWGMPILAQHF. The CDR3 DNA reads TGTGCCAGCAGTTCCTGGGGTATGCCGATCTTGGCCCAGCATTTT.